The rows below give T cell receptor beta chains drawn from one sample of a study of identical twins. TCRdb itself ran the 5' RACE reads through MiXCR, one entry per CDR3 protein. The table includes approximately 680,000 distinct CDR3 sequences, roughly 6.6% detected once. A further study also used this sample, focusing on yellow fever vaccine responses in identical twins.

Specimen: PBMCs. The receptors here all came from a woman between 18 and 29 years old in good health. Each CDR3 is given with its conserved first and last residue. The D gene is left open where the match is weak. Clone size is shown for a subset of rows, as once, few, many or a class of expanded clone.

many	TRBV29-1	NA	TRBJ2-7	TGCAGCGTTGAAGGGGAGGAGGACAGTACCTACGAGCAGTACTTC	CSVEGEEDSTYEQYF
NA	TRBV11-2	NA	TRBJ2-3	TGTGCCAGCAGCTTAGATCTGGGGGGCACAGATACGCAGTATTTT	CASSLDLGGTDTQYF
NA	TRBV5-1	TRBD1	TRBJ2-6	TGCGCCAGCAGTCCGGGAACAGGGGCCGGGGCCAACGTCCTGACTTTC	CASSPGTGAGANVLTF
few	TRBV12-3/TRBV12-4	NA	TRBJ2-1	TGTGCCAGCAGTTTCCAAGGGTCCCGCTCCTACAATGAGCAGTTCTTC	CASSFQGSRSYNEQFF
few	TRBV2	NA	TRBJ2-7	TGTGCCAGCAGTGTTACAGGGATATCCTACGAGCAGTACTTC	CASSVTGISYEQYF
NA	TRBV5-5	NA	TRBJ1-2	TGTGCCAGCAGCTCGCCTTTGGCAGGGCAGCGAGCTAACTATGGCTACACCTTC	CASSSPLAGQRANYGYTF
NA	TRBV4-2	NA	TRBJ1-1	TGTGCCAGCAGCCAAGATACAGGGTGGGCCACTGAAGCTTTCTTT	CASSQDTGWATEAFF
few	TRBV28	TRBD1	TRBJ2-3	TGTGCCAGCAGTCTAAACAGGGGTGGGAAGGGCACAGATACGCAGTATTTT	CASSLNRGGKGTDTQYF
many	TRBV29-1	NA	TRBJ2-6	TGCAGCGTTGCTGCTTCTGGGGCCAACGTCCTGACTTTC	CSVAASGANVLTF
NA	TRBV27	TRBD1	TRBJ2-2	TGTGCCAGCAGTTTGGGACAGGGTGGCCGGGAGCTGTTTTTT	CASSLGQGGRELFF
few	TRBV20-1	NA	TRBJ2-3	TGCAGTGCTACAGGGTCCACACACACAGATACGCAGTATTTT	CSATGSTHTDTQYF
many	TRBV7-7	NA	TRBJ1-1	TGTGCCAGCAGCTTTTCCGAGGACACTGAAGCTTTCTTT	CASSFSEDTEAFF
NA	TRBV2	TRBD1	TRBJ2-1	TGTGCCAGCAGGTTTGGACAGGGCATAGATGAGCAGTTCTTC	CASRFGQGIDEQFF
few	TRBV20-1	NA	TRBJ1-2	TGCAGTGCTAATATGGCGCCGGGGGATGGCTACACCTTC	CSANMAPGDGYTF
few	TRBV3-1	NA	TRBJ1-1	TGTGCCAGCAGCCTACAGGGATTTGGGGCGACTGAAGCTTTCTTT	CASSLQGFGATEAFF
NA	TRBV28	NA	TRBJ2-1	TGTGCCAGCAGTTTAGGGGGGACCCAAGAGCAGTTCTTC	CASSLGGTQEQFF
few	TRBV12-5	NA	TRBJ1-5	TGTGCTAGTGGTTTACGCGTCACGGGAAGCAATCAGCCCCAGCATTTT	CASGLRVTGSNQPQHF
few	TRBV6-2/TRBV6-3	TRBD2	TRBJ2-3	TGTGCCAGCGTTAGCGGGGGACCGCCAGATACGCAGTATTTT	CASVSGGPPDTQYF
NA	TRBV29-1	NA	TRBJ2-2	TGCAGCGTTGCCTTGACCGGCAGCGGGGAGCTGTTTTTT	CSVALTGSGELFF
NA	TRBV7-9	NA	TRBJ2-5	TGTGCCAGCAGCCGCATCCGGGACATAGAAGAGACCCAGTACTTC	CASSRIRDIEETQYF
many	TRBV7-3	TRBD2	TRBJ2-1	TGTGCCAGCAGCCCCGGACTAGAATCCTACAATGAGCAGTTCTTC	CASSPGLESYNEQFF
few	TRBV5-1	TRBD2	TRBJ2-3	TGCGCCAGCAGCTTGGTGCCGCCCAGCGGGACCACAGATACGCAGTATTTT	CASSLVPPSGTTDTQYF
few	TRBV14	NA	TRBJ2-1	TGTGCCAGCAGCCGAAAACAGATATTCGGCTACAATGAGCAGTTCTTC	CASSRKQIFGYNEQFF
few	TRBV6-1	NA	TRBJ2-3	TGTGCCAGCAAATGGGGGTTTCAGGCAGATACGCAGTATTTT	CASKWGFQADTQYF
NA	TRBV2	NA	TRBJ2-7	TGTGCCAGCAGTGATGGGGCAGGGGACGAGCAGTACTTC	CASSDGAGDEQYF